One sample yielded the 10 T cell receptor beta chains listed below, sequenced in a study of read filtering for tumor transcriptome and immune sequencing. Molecular barcoded adaptors covering alpha/delta and beta/gamma chains were used on roughly 400 ng RNA. Each CDR3 protein gets one entry after TCRdb re-called the reads with MiXCR. The sample lists about 24,000 distinct CDR3 sequences, 20% to 25% occurring once. The specimen was a population of CD138-negative cells sorted from bone marrow. The receptors originated from a donor over 35 with multiple myeloma.

This clonotype was recorded many times. The chain combines TRBV5-1 with TRBJ2-1; 13 bases line up with TRBD2. Germline CDR1 and CDR2: SGHRS and YFSETQ. The CDR3 contains 17 residues. V shed 3 bases, J shed 7 bases, and the junction held 10 bases outside the gene matches. CDR3 loop: CASSYYGLAGDKNEQFF. The CDR3 region has the DNA TGCGCCAGCAGCTATTATGGACTAGCGGGAGATAAGAATGAGCAGTTCTTC. The entire variable domain, with the rest obtained from reference TRBV5-1 and TRBJ2-1, is as follows: KAGVTQTPRYLIKTRGQQVTLSCSPISGHRSVSWYQQTPGQGLQFLFEYFSETQRNKGNFPGRFSGRQFSNSRSEMNVSTLELGDSALYLCASSYYGLAGDKNEQFFGPGTRLTVL.

This clonotype occurred a few times. A read error may explain this, as a much larger clone is one base away. V is TRBV20-1 and J is TRBJ2-1; D is unclear. Germline V lookup: CDR1 DFQATT, CDR2 SNEGSKA (reference sequence). CDR3 length: 12 residues. V shed 0 bases and J shed 9 bases, with 9 bases lying between them. CDR3 in amino acids: CSARDNTSEQFF. CDR3 DNA: TGCAGTGCTAGAGATAACACAAGTGAGCAGTTCTTC.

Regarding this clonotype: At one boundary the junction diverges from the germline segment, which might be a read error. The CDR3 coding sequence is TGTGCCGGCAGCCCCGTCGGACAGGGGTACTACGAGCAGTACTTC. Its protein is CAGSPVGQGYYEQYF. J is TRBJ2-7 and V is TRBV9, with 9 bases identical to TRBD1. Looked up from germline, CDR1 is SGDLS and CDR2 is YYNGEE. CDR3 length: 15 amino acids.

This clonotype was seen many times. The chain recombines TRBV7-9 with TRBJ2-3; the D is unclear. This CDR3 spans 15 amino acids. Germline CDR1 is SEHNR and CDR2 is FQNEAQ (reference sequence). Trimming took off 5 bases at V and 2 bases at J, with 14 bases between the two ends. As DNA, the CDR3 is TGTGCCAGCAGCCCCCGTTTTGGGGTCACAGATACGCAGTATTTT. Protein product: CASSPRFGVTDTQYF.

This clonotype was seen many times. This chain uses TRBV28 with TRBJ2-7, with D possibly being TRBD2 (6 bases). Trimming took off 8 bases at V and 2 bases at J, with 13 bases between the two ends. CDR3 length: 13 amino acids. Per germline, CDR1 MDHEN and CDR2 SYDVKM. CDR3 nucleotide sequence: TGTGCCAGCGGCCGGGACTCCACCTACGAGCAGTACTTC. Translation gives CASGRDSTYEQYF.

A single count supports this clonotype. A far larger clone is one base from this, pointing to a likely read error. The chain employs TRBV6-1 and TRBJ2-1; weak D call: TRBD2 (6 bases). Trimming took off 5 bases at V and 5 bases at J, with 13 bases between the two ends. The germline V gene encodes CDR1 MNHNS and CDR2 SASEGT. The CDR3 length is 14 residues. CDR3 nucleotides: TGTGCCAGCAGTCACAGCGGGCGCGACAATGAGCAGTTCTTC. It specifies CASSHSGRDNEQFF.

This clonotype appeared many times. This sequence joins TRBV2 and TRBJ2-5; D gene ambiguous. CDR1 is SNHLY and CDR2 is FYNNEI in the germline V gene. CDR3 size: 13 residues. V was cut by 6 bases and J by 0 bases, with 8 bases left in between. The CDR3 region is CASRWRHQETQYF. CDR3 coding DNA: TGTGCCAGCAGATGGCGACACCAAGAGACCCAGTACTTC.

The sample holds many counts of this clonotype. The rearrangement joins TRBV3-1 to TRBJ2-1, with D possibly matching TRBD2 (6 bases). This CDR3 region has 15 residues. Germline V gene data show CDR1 as LGHDT and CDR2 as YNNKEL (reference sequence). V was shortened by 4 bases and J by 7 bases, with 17 bases between the two germline ends. The CDR3 loop reads CASSLRDLGENEQFF. The CDR3 DNA reads TGTGCCAGCAGCCTACGGGACTTAGGGGAGAATGAGCAGTTCTTC.

In DNA form, the CDR3 reads TGCAGCGTTGAAGGGGTTGTTGATAGCGGGAGGTGGAATGAGCAGTTCTTC. It translates to CSVEGVVDSGRWNEQFF. V is TRBV29-1 and J is TRBJ2-1; 10 bases agree with TRBD2. The CDR3 covers 17 residues. V gave up 1 base and J gave up 7 bases; unmatched junction bases: 13. Germline V gives CDR1 SQVTM, CDR2 ANQGSEA.

In its sample, this clonotype was seen a few times. This rearrangement joins TRBV29-1 to TRBJ2-3, with no clear D. Trimming took 0 bases from V and 9 from J, leaving 7 bases between them. Germline V gene lookup returns CDR1 SQVTM and CDR2 ANQGSEA. CDR3 length: 11 residues. The chain's CDR3 is CSVEDPPTQYF. The CDR3 region has the DNA TGCAGCGTTGAAGACCCTCCGACGCAGTATTTT.